This T cell receptor beta chain was recovered during a study of T cells in localized non-small cell lung cancer. The CDR3 totals 16 residues. J lost 10 bases, V lost 2 bases, and 17 bases had no gene match. Germline V gives CDR1 GTSNPN, CDR2 SVGIG (reference sequence). Clones were read by immunoSEQ multiplex PCR, and TCRdb kept only the in-frame ones, dropping some. The data contain about 26,000 clones, roughly 90% of them singletons. Note on this clone: Its target is not known.

Whole-study results and caveats: Turning up in adjacent lung were a median approximately 50 of the top 100 tumor clones.

The rearrangement links TRBV30 to TRBJ1-1; 9 bases match TRBD1. The clonotype comes from a female donor at least 60 years old with stage II squamous cell lung carcinoma. The source was peripheral blood, collected before any cancer treatment. The CDR3 reads CAWSRPGTGPTGGAFF. CDR3 DNA: TGTGCCTGGAGTCGTCCCGGGACAGGGCCTACGGGGGGAGCTTTCTTT.